The next 22 T cell receptor beta chains were all read from a single sample in a study of blood T cell repertoires in COVID-19. Here immunoSEQ multiplex PCR was the method, and the copy in TCRdb shows in-frame clones only, minus some. The table records roughly 350,000 clones, 91% of them present only once. Sequenced material: peripheral blood. The source of these receptors is a woman aged 18-29 years who had recovered from COVID-19.

This chain connects TRBV9 to TRBJ2-6, with a possible D match to TRBD2 (5 bases). Trimming pared 0 bases from V and 0 bases from J, leaving 13 bases between. The CDR3 has 18 residues. The germline gives CDR1 SGDLS, CDR2 YYNGEE. The CDR3 nucleotides read TGTGCCAGCAGCGTAGCGAGGACTTCCCCCTCTGGGGCCAACGTCCTGACTTTC. Translated, it gives CASSVARTSPSGANVLTF.

In DNA form, the CDR3 reads TGCAGCGTTGTCTTGGGCAACTATGGCTACACCTTC. Translated: CSVVLGNYGYTF. The chain joins TRBV29-1 to TRBJ1-2; D not resolved. V was shortened by 4 bases and J by 2 bases, with 8 bases between the two germline ends. The CDR3 contains 12 residues. CDR1 and CDR2 from the germline V gene are SQVTM and ANQGSEA.

The chain carries TRBV7-2 and TRBJ2-2, with TRBD2 matching 12 bases. This CDR3 is built from 17 residues. After removal of 4 bases from V and 5 bases from J, the junction contained 8 bases not matched to a gene. From germline, CDR1 is SGHTA and CDR2 FQGNSA. CDR3 protein: CASSSGLAGLVTGELFF. In nucleotides, the CDR3 is TGTGCCAGCAGCTCGGGACTAGCGGGCCTTGTGACCGGGGAGCTGTTTTTT. Based on the CDR3 plus reference TRBV7-2 and TRBJ2-2, the full variable domain is GAGVSQSPSNKVTEKGKDVELRCDPISGHTALYWYRQSLGQGLEFLIYFQGNSAPDKSGLPSDRFSAERTGGSVSTLTIQRTQQEDSAVYLCASSSGLAGLVTGELFFGEGSRLTVL.

The rearrangement joins TRBV6-5 to TRBJ2-2; 10 bases line up with TRBD2. CDR3 length equals 15 residues. The ends lost 8 bases at V and 3 bases at J; junction bases unmatched: 6. CDR1 and CDR2 from the germline V gene are MNHEY and SVGAGI. CDR3 amino acids: CASGSGTSDTGELFF. CDR3 sequence (DNA): TGTGCCAGCGGGTCCGGGACTAGCGACACCGGGGAGCTGTTTTTT.

The CDR3 protein is CASSRSGRADGTQYF. The CDR3 coding sequence is TGTGCCAGCAGTCGTAGCGGGAGGGCCGATGGAACCCAGTACTTC. V usage is TRBV6-2 or TRBV6-3 and J usage is TRBJ2-5; 11 nucleotides line up with TRBD2. Germline CDR1 MNHEY, CDR2 SVGEGT. The CDR3 runs to 15 residues. Losses at the gene ends were 5 bases for V and 8 bases for J; bases not matched to a gene: 10.

The chain recombines TRBV7-2 with TRBJ1-1, with D perhaps TRBD1 (6 bases). The CDR3 length is 15 residues. V was cut by 1 base and J by 4 bases, with 13 bases left in between. CDR1 and CDR2 from the germline V gene are SGHTA and FQGNSA. The CDR3 protein is CASSLVAGGGTEAFF. In DNA, the CDR3 is TGTGCCAGCAGCTTAGTGGCGGGAGGGGGCACTGAAGCTTTCTTT.

This clone occurred a few times. The chain recombines TRBV6-2 or TRBV6-3 with TRBJ2-1; 9 bases agree with TRBD2. After removal of 5 bases from V and 4 bases from J, the junction contained 3 bases not matched to a gene. The V gene's germline CDR1 is MNHEY and CDR2 SVGEGT. CDR3 length: 14 amino acids. The CDR3 DNA reads TGTGCCAGCAGTCTTCTAGCGGGATACAATGAGCAGTTCTTC. Residues: CASSLLAGYNEQFF.

The rearrangement uses TRBV21-1 and TRBJ2-5; the table gives TRBD1 as D, unverified against the DNA. TRBV21-1 is a pseudogene segment. This CDR3 is built from 14 residues. CDR3 nucleotides: TGTGCCAGCAGCAAAGGGGACAACCAAGAGACCCAGTACTTC. Protein: CASSKGDNQETQYF.

The chain combines TRBV11-2 with TRBJ2-3, with D tentatively TRBD2 (6 bases). Germline V gives CDR1 SGHAT, CDR2 FQNNGV. With 4 bases removed from V and 5 bases from J, the gap between germline ends came to 13 bases. This CDR3 region has 14 residues. CDR3 protein: CASSSTGSGDTQYF. The DNA of the CDR3 is TGTGCCAGCAGCTCCACCGGGAGCGGAGATACGCAGTATTTT.

The chain couples TRBV7-2 to TRBJ1-4; D remains unclear. The CDR3 has 15 amino acids. Germline V gene sequence: CDR1 SGHTA, CDR2 FQGNSA. The ends were cut back, 0 bases at V and 8 bases at J, with 13 bases in the middle. The CDR3 coding sequence is TGTGCCAGCAGCTTAGCACGAGGACTGGCGGAAAAACTGTTTTTT. Amino acid sequence: CASSLARGLAEKLFF.

The chain combines TRBV15 with TRBJ1-1; maybe TRBD1 (5 bases). There are 16 residues in the CDR3. V shed 0 bases and J shed 1 base, with 12 bases lying between them. Germline V gives CDR1 LNHNV, CDR2 YYDKDF (reference sequence). The CDR3 sequence: CATSRDSPDRNTEAFF. The CDR3 DNA reads as TGTGCCACCAGCAGAGATTCTCCCGACAGGAACACTGAAGCTTTCTTT.

V gene TRBV10-3 combines with J gene TRBJ1-1; 8 bases are shared with TRBD1. With V trimmed by 6 bases and J by 5 bases, 8 bases remained unmatched. The CDR3 covers 14 residues. CDR1 and CDR2 (germline): ENHRY, SYGVKD. This CDR3 is CAISLDRGGTEAFF. CDR3 DNA sequence: TGTGCCATCAGCCTCGACAGGGGAGGAACTGAAGCTTTCTTT.

This chain connects TRBV7-9 to TRBJ1-4; 10 bases fit TRBD1. CDR1 is SEHNR and CDR2 is FQNEAQ in the germline V gene (reference sequence). The CDR3 consists of 15 residues. V gave up 4 bases and J gave up 7 bases; unmatched junction bases: 6. The CDR3 DNA reads TGTGCCAGCAGCTCGACAGGGGGCGACGGTGAAAAACTGTTTTTT. Translation: CASSSTGGDGEKLFF.

The V call is TRBV25-1, the J call TRBJ2-1, with TRBD1 matching over 8 bases. The germline V gene has CDR1 MGHDK and CDR2 SYGVNS. Trimming at V came to 4 bases and at J to 2 bases, leaving 7 bases not matched to a gene. The CDR3 runs to 16 residues. CDR3 protein: CASSVNQGAPYNEQFF. DNA for the CDR3: TGTGCCAGCAGTGTGAACCAGGGGGCCCCCTACAATGAGCAGTTCTTC.

The chain has TRBV5-5 and TRBJ2-3; the match to TRBD2 covers 9 bases. The V and J ends lost 1 base and 3 bases, in that order; junction bases with no gene match: 6. The CDR3 is 16 residues long. CDR1 and CDR2 (germline): SGHKS, YYEKEE (reference sequence). The CDR3 DNA is TGTGCCAGCAGCTTGATAGCGGGAGTCGGTACAGATACGCAGTATTTT. It yields the protein CASSLIAGVGTDTQYF.

This chain joins TRBV25-1 and TRBJ2-2, with D possibly being TRBD1 (5 bases). This CDR3 comprises 14 residues. Per germline, CDR1 MGHDK and CDR2 SYGVNS. V shed 3 bases and J shed 4 bases, with 9 bases lying between them. The CDR3 region has the DNA TGTGCCAGCAGTGATCCAGGGTTCACCGGGGAGCTGTTTTTT. The encoded protein is CASSDPGFTGELFF.

The V call is TRBV28, the J call TRBJ1-1, with D tentatively TRBD1 (6 bases). Germline V gene lookup returns CDR1 MDHEN and CDR2 SYDVKM. The CDR3 has 14 amino acids. Trimming cost V 3 bases and J 6 bases, with 14 bases left between them. For the CDR3, the DNA is TGTGCCAGCAGTTTTTCCGGGGGGCGGGCTGAAGCTTTCTTT. Translating gives CASSFSGGRAEAFF.

The chain carries TRBV4-3 and TRBJ2-1; TRBD2 aligns across 9 bases. J lost 2 bases, V lost 1 base, and 0 bases had no gene match. The CDR3 runs to 15 residues. CDR1 and CDR2 (germline): LGHNA, YSLEER. CDR3 coding DNA: TGCGCCAGCAGCCAAGGGACTAGCGCCTACAATGAGCAGTTCTTC. It is translated as CASSQGTSAYNEQFF.

To note about this clone: Compared with germline, one end of the junction differs, possibly owing to a read error. The rearrangement uses TRBV5-6 and TRBJ1-2; 7 nucleotides match TRBD1. The CDR3 consists of 12 residues. In germline, CDR1 is SGHDT, CDR2 YYEEEE. CDR3 nucleotide sequence: TGTGCCAGCAGCGCAGGGGGTCCTCTTAACATCTTC. Translation gives CASSAGGPLNIF.

This sequence joins TRBV11-2 and TRBJ2-3; TRBD2 agrees at 15 bases. The CDR3 has 18 amino acids. Trimming took 5 bases from V and 4 from J; bases not matched to a gene: 10. Germline V gene lookup returns CDR1 SGHAT and CDR2 FQNNGV. CDR3 region: CASSPQGLAGGIADTQYF. The CDR3 DNA follows: TGTGCCAGCAGCCCTCAGGGACTAGCGGGAGGTATCGCAGATACGCAGTATTTT.

The CDR3 DNA follows: TGTGCCAGCAGCCGCCGGGACATCGGAATCGGGGATACGCAGTATTTT. Encoded protein: CASSRRDIGIGDTQYF. V gene TRBV5-4 combines with J gene TRBJ2-3, with D maybe TRBD1 (6 bases). CDR1 and CDR2 from the germline V gene are SGHNT and YYREEE (reference sequence). V dropped 4 bases and J dropped 6 bases, with 21 bases sitting between them. There are 16 residues in the CDR3.

V gene TRBV18 combines with J gene TRBJ1-3, with 7 bases matching TRBD1. Germline CDR1 KGHSH, CDR2 LQKENI. Trimming took 0 bases from V and 2 from J; bases not matched to a gene: 10. The CDR3 spans 18 residues. The CDR3 loop is CASSPPGPDRETGNTIYF. CDR3 in DNA: TGTGCCAGCTCACCACCGGGGCCAGACAGGGAGACTGGAAACACCATATATTTT.